Sequencing of this T cell receptor beta chain was carried out in a study of blood T cells in healthy people across ages. V dropped 0 bases and J dropped 2 bases, with 14 bases sitting between them. Germline V gives CDR1 LGHDT, CDR2 YNNKEL (reference sequence). CDR3 size: 17 residues. A sample-barcoded 5' primer and a J-beta primer mix were used in a second PCR of roughly 6 to 11 cycles. TCRdb processed the 5' RACE reads anew with MiXCR; each CDR3 protein has one entry. This sample has 850,000 to 1,100,000 distinct CDR3 sequences, with 30% to 40% found just once. This chain connects TRBV3-1 to TRBJ2-1; D may be TRBD1 (5 bases). This TCR was recovered from a man younger than 35 in good health. Sequencing was done on a sample of blood. The chain's CDR3 is CASSQEPGQAAYNEQFF. In DNA, the CDR3 is TGTGCCAGCAGCCAAGAACCAGGACAAGCAGCCTACAATGAGCAGTTCTTC.